These 23 T cell receptor beta chains came from one sample sequenced in a study of T cells in localized non-small cell lung cancer. Here immunoSEQ multiplex PCR was the method, and the copy in TCRdb shows in-frame clones only, minus some. The sample consists of around 30,000 clones, around three quarters of them appearing once. Sequenced here: peripheral blood, sampled before any cancer treatment. All receptors derive from a male donor aged 60 or over with stage III squamous cell lung carcinoma.

This clone was observed a handful of times. The chain uses TRBV7-2 and TRBJ2-4; 8 nucleotides line up with TRBD2. Trimming cost V 5 bases and J 2 bases; bases outside gene matches: 5. CDR3 length equals 15 residues. Germline V gene data show CDR1 as SGHTA and CDR2 as FQGNSA. CDR3: CASSPLAGTKNIQYF. In DNA, the CDR3 is TGTGCCAGCAGCCCCTTAGCGGGGACCAAAAACATTCAGTACTTC. The variable domain in full, completed from reference TRBV7-2 and TRBJ2-4, reads GAGVSQSPSNKVTEKGKDVELRCDPISGHTALYWYRQSLGQGLEFLIYFQGNSAPDKSGLPSDRFSAERTGGSVSTLTIQRTQQEDSAVYLCASSPLAGTKNIQYFGAGTRLSVL.

J is TRBJ2-7 and V is TRBV29-1; TRBD1 or TRBD2 may be the D gene (6 bases each). Trimming took 4 bases from V and 3 from J, leaving 13 bases between them. The CDR3 covers 13 residues. Germline CDR1 reads SQVTM; CDR2 reads ANQGSEA. The CDR3 spells CSVGGALVYEQYF. Written as DNA, the CDR3 is TGCAGCGTTGGGGGGGCCTTAGTCTACGAGCAGTACTTC.

The V and J genes are TRBV28 and TRBJ1-5; D is unresolved. V was trimmed by 11 bases and J by 6 bases, leaving 20 bases between them. There are 14 residues in the CDR3. The germline CDR1 and CDR2 sequences are MDHEN and SYDVKM. CDR3 residues: CAGKSGGSVQPQHF. The CDR3 region has the DNA TGTGCCGGAAAATCAGGAGGCAGCGTTCAGCCCCAGCATTTT.

This sequence joins TRBV11-1 and TRBJ2-5; D might be TRBD2 (7 bases). CDR3 length: 15 amino acids. V was trimmed by 5 bases and J by 5 bases, leaving 18 bases between them. Germline values: CDR1 SGHAT, CDR2 FQDESV (reference sequence). This CDR3 is CASSMGHSGGETQYF. CDR3 bases: TGTGCCAGCAGCATGGGACATTCCGGGGGGGAGACCCAGTACTTC. Together with reference TRBV11-1 and TRBJ2-5, the CDR3 gives the full variable domain: EAEVAQSPRYKITEKSQAVAFWCDPISGHATLYWYRQILGQGPELLVQFQDESVVDDSQLPKDRFSAERLKGVDSTLKIQPAELGDSAMYLCASSMGHSGGETQYFGPGTRLLVL.

The chain uses TRBV11-2 and TRBJ1-2; no firm D call. Trimming took off 1 base at V and 4 bases at J, with 13 bases between the two ends. CDR1 is SGHAT, CDR2 FQNNGV, per germline. This CDR3 contains 15 residues. CDR3 sequence reads: CASSLGTWGSYGYTF. For the CDR3, the DNA is TGTGCCAGCAGCTTAGGGACCTGGGGATCCTATGGCTACACCTTC.

The chain employs TRBV27 and TRBJ1-6; D perhaps matches TRBD1 (5 bases). Trimming took off 4 bases at V and 8 bases at J, with 9 bases between the two ends. The CDR3 contains 13 residues. CDR1 MNHEY and CDR2 SMNVEV come from the germline V gene (reference sequence). In DNA form, the CDR3 reads TGTGCCAGCAGTTACCTGGGGGATTCACCCCTCCACTTT. It translates to CASSYLGDSPLHF.

The chain combines TRBV19 with TRBJ2-3, with 12 bases matching TRBD1. The germline V gene encodes CDR1 LNHDA and CDR2 SQIVND (reference sequence). There are 14 residues in the CDR3. The trim removed 4 bases at V and 5 bases at J, leaving 1 base unmatched. Here the CDR3 reads CASSRDRGRDTQYF. CDR3 nucleotides: TGTGCCAGTAGTAGGGACAGGGGGCGAGATACGCAGTATTTT.

The J gene is TRBJ1-2, the V gene TRBV6-1; possibly TRBD1 for D (5 bases). Germline CDR1 and CDR2: MNHNS and SASEGT. The CDR3 covers 14 residues. Trimming removed 10 bases from V and 2 bases from J, with 17 bases in between. CDR3 DNA: TGTGCCACCAGCCGGGCAGCAGGGAACTATGGCTACACCTTC. It yields the protein CATSRAAGNYGYTF.

This clone was seen only once. The DNA for the CDR3 is TGTGCCAGCAGTCCGGACAGGGAGAACTATGGCTACACCTTC. Protein product: CASSPDRENYGYTF. The chain joins TRBV7-9 to TRBJ1-2; 8 nucleotides agree with TRBD1. Germline loops: CDR1 SEHNR, CDR2 FQNEAQ (reference sequence). After removal of 6 bases from V and 2 bases from J, the junction contained 5 bases not matched to a gene. This CDR3 region has 14 residues. The variable domain in full, with the rest retrieved from reference TRBV7-9 and TRBJ1-2, is DTGVSQNPRHKITKRGQNVTFRCDPISEHNRLYWYRQTLGQGPEFLTYFQNEAQLEKSRLLSDRFSAERPKGSFSTLEIQRTEQGDSAMYLCASSPDRENYGYTFGSGTRLTVV.

CDR3 in amino acids: CAGTGGDNTEAFF. The DNA for the CDR3 is TGTGCCGGCACAGGGGGCGATAACACTGAAGCTTTCTTT. The chain carries TRBV7-2 and TRBJ1-1; TRBD1 matches 9 bases. This CDR3 contains 13 residues. CDR1 SGHTA and CDR2 FQGNSA come from the germline V gene. V trimming: 11 bases; J trimming: 2 bases; junction bases outside the gene matches: 6.

This clone is large by share. Additional DNA sequences in this sample encode the identical CDR3. The rearrangement joins TRBV4-3 to TRBJ1-6; D not certain. The germline gives CDR1 LGHNA, CDR2 YSLEER. Trimming cost V 1 base and J 8 bases, with 6 bases left between them. The CDR3 loop spans 13 amino acids. Here the CDR3 reads CASSQVEDSPLHF. DNA for the CDR3: TGCGCCAGCAGCCAAGTTGAGGATTCACCCCTCCACTTT.

The rearrangement uses TRBV29-1 and TRBJ1-2; D remains ambiguous. Germline V gene data show CDR1 as SQVTM and CDR2 as ANQGSEA. The V gene lost 4 bases and the J gene lost 4 bases, with 13 bases spanning the gap. The CDR3 contains 13 residues. CDR3 protein: CSVAPLTGYGYTF. CDR3 sequence (DNA): TGCAGCGTTGCCCCTTTAACTGGCTATGGCTACACCTTC.

In regard to this clone: At one end, the junction sequence differs from germline, possibly due to a read error. The rearrangement links TRBV7-9 to TRBJ1-2; D is perhaps TRBD1 (6 bases). Per germline, CDR1 SEHNR and CDR2 FQNEAQ (reference sequence). The CDR3 is made up of 15 amino acids. The CDR3 nucleotides are TGCGCCAGCAGCCAAGAAATCCAGGGGAACTATGGCTACACCTTC. Translation gives CASSQEIQGNYGYTF.

This clone occurred a few times. J is TRBJ2-4 and V is TRBV28, with D uncertain. Trimming took off 3 bases at V and 9 bases at J, with 6 bases between the two ends. Per germline, CDR1 MDHEN and CDR2 SYDVKM. The CDR3 sequence is 11 residues long. The CDR3 nucleotides read TGTGCCAGCAGTTTCTCAGGCATTCAGTACTTC. Its protein is CASSFSGIQYF.

The chain uses TRBV11-2 and TRBJ2-7; the D is unclear. Germline V gene lookup returns CDR1 SGHAT and CDR2 FQNNGV. The V and J ends lost 3 bases and 4 bases respectively, with 7 bases between them. The CDR3 runs to 12 residues. The CDR3 nucleotides are TGTGCCAGCAGCTTCGAAGGGTACGAGCAGTACTTC. Translation gives CASSFEGYEQYF.

The chain recombines TRBV10-3 with TRBJ1-3; D is uncertain. Trimming removed 10 bases at V and 8 bases at J, with 12 bases between. Germline CDR1 and CDR2: ENHRY and SYGVKD. This CDR3 region has 11 residues. Written as DNA, the CDR3 is TGTGCCACCCTAGAGGTTTACACCATATATTTT. It is translated as CATLEVYTIYF.

The chain is built from TRBV5-1 and TRBJ2-3, with 7 bases fitting TRBD2. CDR1 is SGHRS, CDR2 YFSETQ, per germline. The CDR3 loop spans 15 amino acids. J lost 2 bases, V lost 1 base, and 4 bases had no gene match. CDR3 residues: CASSLWAGDTDTQYF. In DNA form, the CDR3 reads TGCGCCAGCAGCTTGTGGGCGGGGGACACAGATACGCAGTATTTT.

The J gene is TRBJ1-4, the V gene TRBV5-1, with no clear D. Looked up from germline, CDR1 is SGHRS and CDR2 is YFSETQ. The V and J ends lost 0 bases and 7 bases respectively, with 10 bases between them. The CDR3 sequence is 14 residues long. The CDR3 DNA reads as TGCGCCAGCAGCTTGGATTCGGGAGGTGAAAAACTGTTTTTT. Translation: CASSLDSGGEKLFF.

In this sample, this clone turned up a few times. The rearrangement uses TRBV11-2 and TRBJ2-3, with a tentative D call TRBD1 (7 bases). This CDR3 contains 14 residues. The V end was cut by 8 bases, the J end by 4 bases, with 16 bases between. Germline CDR1 and CDR2: SGHAT and FQNNGV. In nucleotides, the CDR3 is TGTGCCAGCCGGCCGGAGGGGGCGGCAGATACGCAGTATTTT. Translated, it gives CASRPEGAADTQYF.

In DNA form, the CDR3 reads TGCAGCGTTGTCGCGGGGGGCTACACCTTC. Translating gives CSVVAGGYTF. V is TRBV29-1 and J is TRBJ1-2, with D unclear. The V and J ends lost 4 bases and 8 bases respectively, with 8 bases between them. Looked up from germline, CDR1 is SQVTM and CDR2 is ANQGSEA. CDR3 length: 10 amino acids. Complete variable domain (other parts from reference TRBV29-1 and TRBJ1-2): SAVISQKPSRDICQRGTSLTIQCQVDSQVTMMFWYRQQPGQSLTLIATANQGSEATYESGFVIDKFPISRPNLTFSTLTVSNMSPEDSSIYLCSVVAGGYTFGSGTRLTVV.

The chain has TRBV7-2 and TRBJ2-1; unclear D gene. Germline V lookup: CDR1 SGHTA, CDR2 FQGNSA. V was shortened by 2 bases and J by 9 bases, with 5 bases between the two germline ends. The CDR3 is 11 amino acids. CDR3 region: CASSLRAEQFF. The CDR3 bases are TGTGCCAGCAGCTTAAGGGCTGAGCAGTTCTTC.

This clone was seen a few times. V is TRBV19 and J is TRBJ1-3; D remains ambiguous. This CDR3 spans 14 amino acids. From germline, CDR1 is LNHDA and CDR2 SQIVND (reference sequence). V lost 8 bases and J 0 bases, leaving 11 bases between the germline ends. The CDR3 DNA follows: TGTGCCAGTGCCGGCCAGCTCTCTGGAAACACCATATATTTT. It encodes CASAGQLSGNTIYF.

This chain joins TRBV7-9 and TRBJ1-6; 7 bases align to TRBD1. V trimming: 3 bases; J trimming: 15 bases; junction bases outside the gene matches: 2. The germline CDR1 and CDR2 sequences are SEHNR and FQNEAQ (reference sequence). There are 11 residues in the CDR3. For the CDR3, the DNA is TGTGCCAGCAGCTTCGACAGGGTCCTCCACTTT. As protein: CASSFDRVLHF.